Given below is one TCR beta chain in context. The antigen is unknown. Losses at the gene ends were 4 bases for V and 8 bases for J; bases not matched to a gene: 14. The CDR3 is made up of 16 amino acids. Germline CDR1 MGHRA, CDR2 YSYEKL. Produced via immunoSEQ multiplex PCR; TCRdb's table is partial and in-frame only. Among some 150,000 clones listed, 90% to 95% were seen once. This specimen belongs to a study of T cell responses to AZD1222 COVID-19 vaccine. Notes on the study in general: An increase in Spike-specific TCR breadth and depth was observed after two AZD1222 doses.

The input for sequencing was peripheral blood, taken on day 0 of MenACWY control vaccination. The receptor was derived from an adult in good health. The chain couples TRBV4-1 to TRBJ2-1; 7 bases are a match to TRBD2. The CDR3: CASSLEVASGDDEQFF. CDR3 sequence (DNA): TGCGCCAGCAGCCTAGAGGTGGCTAGCGGTGACGATGAGCAGTTCTTC.